The clone carrying this T cell receptor (beta chain) was counted only a few times. Its antigen is currently unknown. These data are taken from a study of T-cell memory formation after mild COVID-19. Whole-study context: Each donor largely had its own TCR clusters. Study results and limitations: Contracting CD4+ clones sat mainly in CM and EM; CD8+ in EMRA. Clones that contracted from day 15 to 85 had balanced CD4/CD8; later expanders were CD4+ biased.

With constant-segment primers, 5'RACE yielded cDNA libraries of TCR alpha and TCR beta that carried sample barcodes and UMIs. TCRdb re-derived calls from the 5' RACE reads in MiXCR, one entry per CDR3 protein. The profile shows roughly 110,000 distinct CDR3 sequences, 9.5% to 15% of them singletons. The material sequenced was PBMCs or a T cell subset sorted from them (not recorded which). This TCR derives from an adult woman who had mild COVID-19 (a few samples of this study predate the infection). Cell type and time point are not known.

CDR3 nucleotides: TGTGCCAGCGTAGATCCAAATAGGAGGAACACCGGGGAGCTGTTTTTT. Amino acid sequence: CASVDPNRRNTGELFF. The rearrangement joins TRBV12-3 or TRBV12-4 to TRBJ2-2; no definite D call. Trimming pared 8 bases from V and 1 base from J, leaving 17 bases between. This CDR3 comprises 16 residues.